This entry lists 3 T cell receptor beta chains sequenced from one sample in a study of blood T cells in healthy people across ages. A J-beta primer mix and a sample-barcoded 5' primer were used in a second PCR of roughly 6 to 12 cycles. A single record per CDR3 protein comes from TCRdb applying MiXCR to the 5' RACE reads. The table lists roughly 700,000 distinct CDR3 sequences, roughly 25% of them singletons. In addition, the sample was reused for a study of T cells of mothers and their children.

The sequenced sample was blood. The receptor set was obtained from a boy between 10 and 17 years old in good health.

The V call is TRBV20-1, the J call TRBJ2-3; D possibly corresponds to TRBD2 (5 bases). The CDR3 sequence is 13 residues long. The V end lost 3 bases, the J end lost 1 base, and 8 bases lay between the germline ends. Germline assignment: CDR1 DFQATT and CDR2 SNEGSKA (reference sequence). In DNA form, the CDR3 reads TGCAGTGCTAGGGACTCAGGCACAGATACGCAGTATTTT. Protein: CSARDSGTDTQYF.

This chain joins TRBV7-3 and TRBJ2-3; D is undetermined. Trimming removed 5 bases at V and 2 bases at J, with 11 bases between. CDR1 is SGHTA, CDR2 FQGTGA, per germline. This CDR3 region has 14 residues. The chain's CDR3 is CASSPRGYTDTQYF. The CDR3 coding sequence is TGTGCCAGCAGCCCCCGCGGTTACACAGATACGCAGTATTTT.

The chain combines TRBV9 with TRBJ2-1; possibly TRBD2 for D (6 bases). V lost 0 bases to trimming and J lost 12 bases, with 13 bases between them. Germline V CDR1 and CDR2: SGDLS, YYNGEE. The CDR3 length is 13 residues. Here the CDR3 reads CASSVGGAGVQFF. As DNA, the CDR3 is TGTGCCAGCAGCGTAGGGGGAGCGGGTGTGCAGTTCTTC.